This record concerns one TCR beta chain sequence. The antigen it recognizes is unknown. Per-nucleotide qualities are absent, and no much larger clonotype sits a single base away. The data were obtained in a study of T cells in pancreatic ductal adenocarcinoma (TCRdb year 2017). About the investigation overall: The work assessed suppressive cells as well as CD8+ T cells infiltrating resected pancreatic ductal adenocarcinoma, measuring their numbers, locations, and properties, in order to shed light on the adaptive T-cell response that occurs naturally. General study outcomes and caveats: Blood samples had more total productive templates and roughly 8-fold more unique clonotypes than tumor samples. Tumor versus blood clonality comparisons may be biased because tumors are enriched in CD45RO+ effector rather than naive T cells, biasing toward lower diversity. No significant difference in T-cell clonality was found between tumor and blood, with mean clonality of around 0.11 in tumors and approximately 0.07 in blood. Since most pancreatic cancer patients present with inoperable disease, the resected cohort was skewed toward the minority of patients who had early-stage disease.

The pancreatic ductal adenocarcinoma patients who were selected had gone through surgery without receiving any neoadjuvant therapy. After peripheral blood was drawn into heparin tubes, PBMCs were separated on a histopaque density gradient and then cryopreserved in around 10% DMSO. Using the DNeasy Blood and Tissue Kit along with Proteinase K and RNase treatment, genomic DNA was extracted from six or seven PBMC specimens and under ten flash-frozen tumor specimens. TCR beta CDR3 regions were amplified from genomic DNA using the immunoSEQ hsTCRB kit. An Illumina HiSeq system was used to carry out high-throughput TRB CDR3 sequencing. Turning to the authors' computational methods: Sequencing reads were analyzed with the immunoSEQ software, and nonproductive sequences with premature stops or frame-shifts were excluded. Clonality of the repertoire was calculated as one minus Shannon entropy normalized by log2 of the number of unique productive sequences. TCRdb obtained this table from immuneACCESS and retained in-frame rearrangements with V and J assigned. These tables miss some clones; where compared with another copy, unresolved V genes account for less than half of the shortfall, and the remainder is unexplained. Clone size and V and J calls were adopted from that table, with D and trimming inferred from the DNA. Across this sample there are 16,000 or so clones, with more than 75% seen only once. Of the sample, 16% falls within the top ten clones.

The receptor's source is a human donor with pancreatic ductal adenocarcinoma. Sequencing used PBMCs.

The CDR3 has the sequence CASSEQGAPSGNTIYF. Read as DNA, the sequence is TGTGCCAGCAGTGAACAGGGGGCTCCCTCTGGAAACACCATATATTTT. This receptor chain uses TRBV2 and TRBJ1-3; the central 8 bases match TRBD1. From the germline V gene, CDR1 is SNHLY and CDR2 is FYNNEI. The germline V and J ends show losses of 2 bases and 0 bases respectively, and no gene match explains 3 bases of the junction. Its CDR3 holds 16 amino acids, cysteine through phenylalanine. The CDR3 DNA has 48 bases and is translated from base 1.